This T cell receptor (beta chain) comes out of a study of T-cell reconstitution after alpha-beta-depleted transplantation in children (dated by TCRdb to the mid-2010s). About the investigation overall: Using TCR repertoire profiling, the study quantitatively followed how T-cell immune reconstitution unfolded in children after TCRalphabeta/CD19-depleted allogeneic hematopoietic cell transplantation.

As concerns this clonotype: It has no known antigen specificity. Mismatch with germline at one junction end may stem from a read error.

The library was built by means of PCR. Sequenced on an Illumina HiSeq 2500. Molecular barcoding was employed in the preparation of TCR libraries, with unique molecular identifiers being used to normalize TCRbeta repertoire quantification. Starting from the raw public reads, TCRdb applied fastp trimming at Q25, assembled clones with MiXCR and retained in-frame beta chains. Rows with a matching CDR3 protein are joined into one entry that keeps the most common DNA and genes. In all, the sample holds 400,000 to 500,000 distinct CDR3 sequences, and approximately 11% of those were seen once. Of the sample, 4.5% to 7% is held by the ten largest clones. The CDR3 runs 14 residues from the cysteine to the phenylalanine. Only the CDR3 DNA stays, 42 bases, in frame from base 1. CDR1 and CDR2, looked up from the germline V gene, are SGDLS and YYNGEE.

Recombination linked TRBV9 to TRBJ2-4, with TRBD2 matching 9 junction bases. The TCR was taken from a human donor who donated a stem cell graft to a child with acute myeloid leukemia. The specimen was PBMCs from the stem cell graft donor, collected from the stem cell graft. The nucleotide sequence reads as follows: TGTGCCAGCAGCGTAGGACTAGCGGAAAACAGTCAGTACTTC. Its protein product is CASSVGLAENSQYF. Supplemented by the reference TRBV9 and TRBJ2-4 proteins around the CDR3, the complete variable domain is DSGVTQTPKHLITATGQRVTLRCSPRSGDLSVYWYQQSLDQGLQFLIQYYNGEERAKGNILERFSAQQFPDLHSELNLSSLELGDSALYFCASSVGLAENSQYFGAGTRLSVL.